The 11 T cell receptor beta chains listed next were all sequenced from one sample in a study of T cells in Graves' hyperthyroidism and ophthalmopathy. Amplification of TCR beta CDR3 regions was performed using RNA transcripts as template. The study used the HTBI primer set for a first-round RT-PCR of the TCR CDR3. One entry per CDR3 protein results from TCRdb running MiXCR on the multiplex PCR reads. The sample lists 300,000 or so distinct CDR3 sequences, more than 15% occurring once. Source material: blood. These receptors all come from a woman aged 60-75 years with Graves' ophthalmopathy.

This chain joins TRBV30 and TRBJ2-5, with D possibly TRBD2 on 5 matching bases. CDR3 length: 13 residues. With 1 base removed from V and 4 bases from J, the gap between germline ends came to 10 bases. Germline V gives CDR1 GTSNPN, CDR2 SVGIG (reference sequence). The CDR3 DNA follows: TGTGCCTGGAGTGGAGGGCCGAGAGAGACCCAGTACTTC. Translated, it gives CAWSGGPRETQYF.

The CDR3 DNA reads as TGTGCCAGCTCACGGCTAGCGGTGGGGCATGAGCAGTTCTTC. Translated: CASSRLAVGHEQFF. The rearrangement links TRBV18 to TRBJ2-1, with TRBD2 identical over 7 bases. Germline CDR1 and CDR2: KGHSH and LQKENI. Unmatched junction bases numbered 8, after V lost 4 bases and J lost 8 bases. The CDR3 sequence is 14 residues long.

The table lists this clonotype with many counts. The rearrangement joins TRBV19 to TRBJ2-7; no clear D gene. CDR3 length: 16 residues. The germline CDR1 and CDR2 sequences are LNHDA and SQIVND (reference sequence). V was cut by 2 bases and J by 2 bases, with 16 bases left in between. The CDR3 spells CASSIQGPSLTYEQYF. CDR3 coding DNA: TGTGCCAGTAGTATACAAGGTCCTAGTTTAACCTACGAGCAGTACTTC.

This clonotype was counted once. The missing conserved phenylalanine or tryptophan at the end of this CDR3 makes a read error likely. This rearrangement joins TRBV9 to TRBJ1-1; weak D call: TRBD1 (5 bases). With 3 bases removed from V and 1 base from J, the gap between germline ends came to 16 bases. The CDR3 has 16 residues. Germline-derived CDR1 and CDR2 are SGDLS and YYNGEE. In DNA, the CDR3 is TGTGCCAGCAGCGCCCTCGGGGGTGTACAGAACACTGAAGCTTTCTAT. It yields the protein CASSALGGVQNTEAFY.

A few counts support this clonotype. The chain combines TRBV12-5 with TRBJ2-7; D is possibly TRBD2 (7 bases). There are 21 residues in the CDR3. Trimming removed 0 bases at V and 3 bases at J, with 30 bases between. Per germline, CDR1 LGHNT and CDR2 FRNRAP. CDR3 residues: CASGLVTSSQARGGGFYEQYF. The CDR3, as DNA: TGTGCTAGTGGTTTGGTAACGTCTTCCCAGGCAAGGGGGGGAGGTTTCTACGAGCAGTACTTC.

There are many counts of this clonotype. The rearrangement joins TRBV5-5 to TRBJ2-3; 11 nucleotides match TRBD1. Germline-derived CDR1 and CDR2 are SGHKS and YYEKEE (reference sequence). The ends lost 4 bases at V and 2 bases at J; junction bases unmatched: 6. The CDR3 is made up of 16 amino acids. CDR3 in DNA: TGTGCCAGCAGCGCCGGACAGGGGGCCCCCACAGATACGCAGTATTTT. Translating it yields CASSAGQGAPTDTQYF.

This clonotype was detected many times. The V gene is TRBV6-2 or TRBV6-3, the J gene TRBJ2-1; 11 bases are shared with TRBD1. Losses at the gene ends were 0 bases for V and 8 bases for J; bases not matched to a gene: 6. This CDR3 has 16 amino acids. Germline CDR1 and CDR2: MNHEY and SVGEGT. The CDR3 DNA reads TGTGCCAGCAGTTACTCGCGGGGACAGGGGGTCGATGAGCAGTTCTTC. Translation gives CASSYSRGQGVDEQFF.

This clonotype was detected ten times or more. The chain has TRBV29-1 and TRBJ1-3; D unclear. The CDR3 is 13 residues long. In germline, CDR1 is SQVTM, CDR2 ANQGSEA. Trimming removed 3 bases at V and 2 bases at J, with 8 bases between. The CDR3 bases are TGCAGCGTTGATTTTGGAACTGGAAACACCATATATTTT. The encoded protein is CSVDFGTGNTIYF. Complete variable domain (other parts from reference TRBV29-1 and TRBJ1-3): SAVISQKPSRDICQRGTSLTIQCQVDSQVTMMFWYRQQPGQSLTLIATANQGSEATYESGFVIDKFPISRPNLTFSTLTVSNMSPEDSSIYLCSVDFGTGNTIYFGEGSWLTVV.

This clonotype was counted ten times or more. The chain carries TRBV29-1 and TRBJ2-7; TRBD1 agrees at 7 bases. Germline trimming cut 6 bases from V and 3 bases from J; bases unmatched to any gene: 5. This CDR3 spans 12 amino acids. Germline CDR1 is SQVTM and CDR2 is ANQGSEA. The CDR3 reads CSVTGTDYEQYF. DNA of the CDR3: TGCAGCGTGACAGGGACCGACTACGAGCAGTACTTC.

The V and J genes are TRBV10-3 and TRBJ1-3; perhaps TRBD1 as D (5 bases). Trimming cost V 9 bases and J 7 bases, with 22 bases left between them. The CDR3 consists of 15 residues. The germline gives CDR1 ENHRY, CDR2 SYGVKD. The CDR3 sequence is CAIQVPPPSQNTIYF. CDR3 sequence (DNA): TGTGCCATACAGGTCCCACCCCCCTCGCAGAACACCATATATTTT.

The chain is built from TRBV7-2 and TRBJ2-7; TRBD1 matches at 10 bases. V trimming: 7 bases; J trimming: 3 bases; junction bases outside the gene matches: 6. CDR3 size: 14 residues. Per germline, CDR1 SGHTA and CDR2 FQGNSA. CDR3 in DNA: TGTGCCAGCACGTTTGGACAGGGGGGCTACGAGCAGTACTTC. Protein product: CASTFGQGGYEQYF.